This TCR beta chain is from a study of cytomegalovirus exposure and HLA in healthy donors. As for the study in general: Findings of an earlier analysis included some 110 million unique TCR beta sequences from some 200 million T cells.

Turning to this clone: The antigen remains undetermined.

V shed 5 bases and J 4 bases; nucleotides not matched to a gene: 5. In germline, CDR1 is SGHTA, CDR2 FQGNSA. CDR3 size: 14 residues. Use of 60 Vbeta and 13 Jbeta primers characterized the PCR. Some clones are missing from TCRdb's copy, which holds only in-frame ones; the method was immunoSEQ multiplex PCR. This table holds about 140,000 clones, more than 70% found once. The study, taken as a whole, reports: Testing in vitro showed three CMV-associated chains specific for CMV antigens. In a later analysis, parvovirus B19, influenza, CMV and Epstein-Barr virus appeared linked to several top co-occurrence clusters. Most TCR beta V segments were productive about 90% or about 30% of the time in an earlier analysis.

This receptor was taken from a man aged 45-65 years in good health and CMV-seronegative. Input material: PBMCs. The chain links TRBV7-2 to TRBJ1-3, with 7 positions matching TRBD1. This CDR3 reads CASSQGGSGNTIYF. CDR3 bases: TGTGCCAGCAGCCAGGGGGGCAGCGGAAACACCATATATTTT.